Below are 16 T cell receptor beta chains sequenced from a single sample in a study of T cell responses to AZD1222 COVID-19 vaccine. Clones were sequenced by immunoSEQ multiplex PCR, and TCRdb holds only the in-frame ones, with some missing. The repertoire consists of 120,000 to 150,000 clones, with 90% occurring once and the leading ten covering 1.6%. Source: peripheral blood, taken 28 days after the second AZD1222 dose. The receptor set was obtained from an adult who received the AZD1222 COVID-19 vaccine.

The chain carries TRBV30 and TRBJ1-2; D perhaps matches TRBD1 (6 bases). Germline assignment: CDR1 GTSNPN and CDR2 SVGIG (reference sequence). The V end lost 1 base, the J end lost 7 bases, and 19 bases lay between the germline ends. CDR3 length: 15 residues. CDR3: CAWSGPGGRGRGYTF. CDR3 DNA sequence: TGTGCCTGGAGTGGACCGGGTGGCAGGGGTCGTGGCTACACCTTC.

This chain links TRBV11-2 with TRBJ1-1, with TRBD1 as a possible D gene (6 bases). Trimming removed 9 bases from V and 0 bases from J, with 17 bases in between. There are 15 residues in the CDR3. From germline, CDR1 is SGHAT and CDR2 FQNNGV. CDR3 bases: TGTGCCAGTGGCGGGAGGGGGGGATTGAACACTGAAGCTTTCTTT. Translated, it gives CASGGRGGLNTEAFF. The full variable domain, rest sourced from reference TRBV11-2 and TRBJ1-1, is EAGVAQSPRYKIIEKRQSVAFWCNPISGHATLYWYQQILGQGPKLLIQFQNNGVVDDSQLPKDRFSAERLKGVDSTLKIQPAKLEDSAVYLCASGGRGGLNTEAFFGQGTRLTVV.

The chain links TRBV30 to TRBJ1-6; D is uncertain. The CDR3 extends over 15 amino acids. Germline V gene sequence: CDR1 GTSNPN, CDR2 SVGIG (reference sequence). Trimming took 5 bases from V and 7 from J, leaving 18 bases between them. The DNA for the CDR3 is TGTGCCTGGGCCCTTTTGCAGGACCCAAATTCACCCCTCCACTTT. Translating it yields CAWALLQDPNSPLHF.

V gene TRBV5-1 combines with J gene TRBJ1-3, with 9 bases aligning to TRBD1. Germline values: CDR1 SGHRS, CDR2 YFSETQ. CDR3 length: 14 residues. V lost 4 bases, J lost 4 bases, and 3 bases stayed unmatched. CDR3 nucleotide sequence: TGCGCCAGCAGCCCCGGGACAGGGGGAAACACCATATATTTT. This gives the protein CASSPGTGGNTIYF. Drawing the rest from reference TRBV5-1 and TRBJ1-3, the complete variable domain is KAGVTQTPRYLIKTRGQQVTLSCSPISGHRSVSWYQQTPGQGLQFLFEYFSETQRNKGNFPGRFSGRQFSNSRSEMNVSTLELGDSALYLCASSPGTGGNTIYFGEGSWLTVV.

The rearrangement joins TRBV7-9 to TRBJ2-5, with unresolved D. CDR1 is SEHNR, CDR2 FQNEAQ, per germline (reference sequence). This CDR3 contains 14 residues. Deletions cut 2 bases from V and 5 bases from J, with 12 bases between. In nucleotides, the CDR3 is TGTGCCAGCAGCTTACTGGGCCGACGCGAGACCCAGTACTTC. Its translation is CASSLLGRRETQYF.

This clone was recorded only once. V usage is TRBV5-4 and J usage is TRBJ2-3, with 16 bases that match TRBD2. This CDR3 is 16 amino acids long. CDR1 SGHNT and CDR2 YYREEE come from the germline V gene (reference sequence). Trimming took 4 bases from V and 5 from J; bases not matched to a gene: 4. CDR3 residues: CASSLGLAGGKDTQYF. CDR3 sequence (DNA): TGTGCCAGCAGCCTGGGACTAGCGGGAGGGAAAGATACGCAGTATTTT. Full variable domain (remainder filled in from reference TRBV5-4 and TRBJ2-3): ETGVTQSPTHLIKTRGQQVTLRCSSQSGHNTVSWYQQALGQGPQFIFQYYREEENGRGNFPPRFSGLQFPNYSSELNVNALELDDSALYLCASSLGLAGGKDTQYFGPGTRLTVL.

The chain is built from TRBV19 and TRBJ1-5, with TRBD1 matching 8 bases. The J call may be faulty, since TRBJ2-3 better matches the DNA end. Germline lookup yields CDR1 LNHDA and CDR2 SQIVND (reference sequence). This CDR3 has 12 amino acids. For the CDR3, the DNA is TGTGCCAGTAACCTTCTGGGACAGGTTCAGTATTTT. This translates into CASNLLGQVQYF.

The V call is TRBV15, the J call TRBJ2-3; no definite D call. The CDR3 has 13 amino acids. Germline V gene sequence: CDR1 LNHNV, CDR2 YYDKDF (reference sequence). V was shortened by 1 base and J by 6 bases, with 8 bases between the two germline ends. CDR3 in amino acids: CATSRGSVDTQYF. Here the CDR3 DNA reads TGTGCCACCAGCAGAGGGAGCGTCGATACGCAGTATTTT.

The chain employs TRBV19 and TRBJ2-1; 9 bases fit TRBD2. J gave up 8 bases and V 4 bases, and 9 bases lay outside the gene matches. This CDR3 region has 15 residues. Germline CDR1 reads LNHDA; CDR2 reads SQIVND (reference sequence). CDR3 region: CASSTSSGVFDEQFF. For the CDR3, the DNA is TGTGCCAGTAGTACTTCTAGCGGGGTATTCGATGAGCAGTTCTTC.

This clone was counted between two and nine times. Other DNA sequences in this specimen translate into the identical CDR3. CDR3 coding DNA: TGTGCCAGCTCACCACCTCGGCAGATACAAGAGACCCAGTACTTC. Its protein is CASSPPRQIQETQYF. This rearrangement joins TRBV18 to TRBJ2-5, with unresolved D. The length of the CDR3 is 15 residues. Germline assignment: CDR1 KGHSH and CDR2 LQKENI. V gave up 0 bases and J gave up 2 bases, with 10 bases separating them.

The chain recombines TRBV28 with TRBJ1-1; TRBD1 agrees at 9 bases. Looked up from germline, CDR1 is MDHEN and CDR2 is SYDVKM. The J segment lost 6 bases and the V segment lost 5 bases, leaving 13 bases of the junction unmatched. The CDR3 is 16 residues long. CDR3 in DNA: TGTGCCAGCAGTCTCCTCCACGGGACAGGGTTTCCTGAAGCTTTCTTT. Amino acid sequence: CASSLLHGTGFPEAFF.

The V call is TRBV10-3, the J call TRBJ1-1, with D possibly matching TRBD1 (6 bases). The CDR3 runs 20 residues. The V gene lost 3 bases and the J gene lost 0 bases, with 26 bases spanning the gap. CDR1 ENHRY and CDR2 SYGVKD come from the germline V gene. The CDR3 sequence: CAISDPGDRELSNMNTEAFF. As DNA, the CDR3 is TGTGCCATCAGTGACCCAGGGGACCGGGAACTGAGTAACATGAACACTGAAGCTTTCTTT.

The CDR3, as DNA: TGTGCCAGCAGCTTGGCTAACTATGGCTACACCTTC. This translates into CASSLANYGYTF. This chain uses TRBV5-4 with TRBJ1-2; no clear D gene. CDR3 size: 12 residues. V gave up 0 bases and J gave up 0 bases, with 0 bases separating them. Germline CDR1 is SGHNT and CDR2 is YYREEE (reference sequence).

This clone was seen only once. The J gene is TRBJ2-3, the V gene TRBV28; tentatively, D is TRBD1 (6 bases). The V and J ends lost 5 bases and 2 bases respectively, with 20 bases between them. Germline V gene data show CDR1 as MDHEN and CDR2 as SYDVKM. CDR3 size: 17 residues. CDR3 sequence reads: CASSPDTGTLFTDTQYF. The CDR3, as DNA: TGTGCCAGCAGTCCCGACACCGGGACACTTTTCACAGATACGCAGTATTTT.

This chain joins TRBV19 and TRBJ2-6; TRBD1 aligns across 9 bases. The CDR3 runs to 16 residues. Germline lookup yields CDR1 LNHDA and CDR2 SQIVND (reference sequence). V shed 5 bases and J 2 bases; nucleotides not matched to a gene: 4. The CDR3 sequence: CASSPTGGAGANVLTF. The CDR3 DNA reads TGTGCCAGTAGTCCCACAGGGGGCGCTGGGGCCAACGTCCTGACTTTC.

The rearrangement uses TRBV18 and TRBJ2-3; TRBD1 aligns across 7 bases. Unmatched junction bases numbered 13, after V lost 8 bases and J lost 14 bases. The CDR3 totals 12 residues. Germline values: CDR1 KGHSH, CDR2 LQKENI. The CDR3 DNA sequence: TGTGCCAGCCCTCTCGAGACAGGGATTCTGTATTTT. Translating gives CASPLETGILYF.